This T cell receptor (beta chain) came from a study of spatial heterogeneity in lung cancer. CDR1 and CDR2 (germline): MNHNY, SVGAGI (reference sequence). CDR3 length equals 12 residues. Trimming stripped 6 bases from V and 8 bases from J, with 11 bases between. This clonotype was seen only a few times. TCRdb redid the calling of the 5' RACE reads with MiXCR, one entry per CDR3 protein. The repertoire includes 40,000 to 45,000 distinct CDR3 sequences, under 25% of them detected once, and less than 9% sits in the top ten. Time point meaning: blood at routine non-recurrence follow-up after resection. Sequencing was performed on whole RNA extracted from tumor and nontumor lung tissue, or from frozen PBMC, and the material was left unsorted.

The specimen was PBMCs, collected at follow-up. The clonotype originates from a female donor with early-stage non-small cell lung cancer. The V gene is TRBV6-6, the J gene TRBJ2-1, with D possibly TRBD1 on 7 matching bases. CDR3 sequence (DNA): TGTGCCAGCAGGGAGGGGGCGGATGAGCAGTTCTTC. It translates to CASREGADEQFF.